This T cell receptor (beta chain) appears in the sequencing data of a study of blood T cell repertoires in COVID-19. Only in-frame clones appear in the TCRdb table, and some are missing; sequencing was by immunoSEQ multiplex PCR. This sample has some 80,000 clones; around 84% occur once, and the top ten carry under 45%. What was sequenced was peripheral blood. This clonotype originated in a woman aged 70-85 years with acute or convalescent COVID-19.

CDR3 DNA: TGTGCCAGCTCACCCGCGCTGGTGGGACAGGGGAACGTTCAGGGCTACACCTTC. Translated: CASSPALVGQGNVQGYTF. The chain links TRBV18 to TRBJ1-2; 10 positions agree with TRBD1. J was trimmed by 8 bases and V by 3 bases; bases with no gene match: 18. The germline CDR1 and CDR2 sequences are KGHSH and LQKENI. The CDR3 loop spans 18 amino acids. The entire variable domain, with the rest obtained from reference TRBV18 and TRBJ1-2, is as follows: NAGVMQNPRHLVRRRGQEARLRCSPMKGHSHVYWYRQLPEEGLKFMVYLQKENIIDESGMPKERFSAEFPKEGPSILRIQQVVRGDSAAYFCASSPALVGQGNVQGYTFGSGTRLTVV.